Below, one TCR beta chain is given with its context. Only in-frame clones appear in the TCRdb table, and some are missing; sequencing was by immunoSEQ multiplex PCR. Of roughly 57,000 clones listed, 85% to 95% are singletons. The CDR3 runs to 15 residues. CDR1 SGHTA and CDR2 FQGTGA come from the germline V gene. The ends lost 5 bases at V and 7 bases at J; junction bases unmatched: 6. This entry comes from a study of blood T cell repertoires in COVID-19. This chain uses TRBV7-3 with TRBJ1-6; TRBD1 matches 9 bases. This clonotype was obtained from a human donor in a cohort sampled during active COVID-19. The specimen was peripheral blood. The CDR3 here is CASSPATGGNSPLHF. In DNA form, the CDR3 reads TGTGCCAGCAGCCCCGCGACAGGGGGAAATTCACCCCTCCACTTT.